The rows below give T cell receptor beta chains drawn from one sample of a study of blood T cell repertoires in COVID-19. Sequencing used immunoSEQ multiplex PCR; TCRdb keeps in-frame clones, though not all of them. The sample lists 40,000 to 50,000 clones; about 90% were seen once. The sample consisted of peripheral blood. These receptors came from a human donor in a cohort sampled during active COVID-19. Both conserved end residues are trimmed from each CDR3. Some rows have no size entry. The others give once, few or many, or a class for an expanded clone.

J | V | size | CDR3
TRBJ2-5 | TRBV11-3 | - | ASSGPGTGYGQETQY
TRBJ2-2 | TRBV6-5 | - | ASVRTSVGTGELF
TRBJ1-5 | TRBV5-6 | few | ASSRGGPDQGQPQH
TRBJ2-2 | TRBV6-5 | - | ASIYEGNTGELF
TRBJ2-7 | TRBV2 | medium-sized | ASSGQVSSYEQY
TRBJ2-5 | TRBV19 | - | ASSIEGSPRETQY
TRBJ1-2 | TRBV12-3/TRBV12-4 | - | ASSPGQFYGYT
TRBJ1-1 | TRBV28 | once | ASSTNTEAF
TRBJ2-7 | TRBV7-9 | - | ASAQAGGLYEQY
TRBJ2-5 | TRBV6-2/TRBV6-3 | - | ASSPDGGLGAQY
TRBJ2-7 | TRBV5-1 | - | ASSLEGQETKQY
TRBJ2-1 | TRBV7-9 | - | ASSLVTPGEGNEQF
TRBJ2-7 | TRBV27 | - | ASSLAQGAPYEQY
TRBJ2-3 | TRBV6-2/TRBV6-3 | - | ASSYSLAGGPDTQY
TRBJ2-1 | TRBV7-6 | - | ASSLLAGVRNEQF
TRBJ1-5 | TRBV4-1 | once | ASSQATGHQPQH
TRBJ2-5 | TRBV11-3 | - | ASSFSGQETQY
TRBJ2-7 | TRBV12-3/TRBV12-4 | medium-sized | ASSFRRREQY